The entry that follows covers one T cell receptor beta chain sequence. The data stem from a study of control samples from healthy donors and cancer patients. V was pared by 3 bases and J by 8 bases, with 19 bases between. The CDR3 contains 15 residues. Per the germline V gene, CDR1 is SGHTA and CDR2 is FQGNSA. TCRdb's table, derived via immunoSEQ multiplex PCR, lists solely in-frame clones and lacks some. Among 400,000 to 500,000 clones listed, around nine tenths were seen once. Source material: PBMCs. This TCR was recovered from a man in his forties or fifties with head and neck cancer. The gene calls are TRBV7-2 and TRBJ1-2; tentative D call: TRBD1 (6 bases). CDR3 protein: CASSLAPGHTYGYTF. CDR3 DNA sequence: TGTGCCAGCAGCTTGGCACCGGGACACACGTACGGCTACACCTTC.